Below, 12 T cell receptor beta chains from the same sample are listed, as sequenced in a study of EBV T-cell therapy then PD-1 blockade in nasopharyngeal carcinoma. Treatment indicated: AdE1-LMPpoly-expanded autologous EBV-specific T-cell therapy followed by anti-PD-1 nivolumab. Profiling relied on immunoSEQ multiplex PCR, and the TCRdb table lists in-frame clones only, not all of them. This sample has some 21,000 clones, with roughly 84% found just once. Their cognate antigens are unknown. Material: CD8+ T cells from blood, obtained at approximately day 60 from a patient whose treatment included autologous EBV-specific T cells and nivolumab. These receptors all stem from a middle-aged man with nasopharyngeal carcinoma.

This clone has a handful of counts. The V gene is TRBV19, the J gene TRBJ2-7, with TRBD1 matching 8 bases. The V segment lost 5 bases and the J segment 3 bases; nucleotides outside the gene matches: 6. The CDR3 runs to 14 residues. Germline V gives CDR1 LNHDA, CDR2 SQIVND (reference sequence). This CDR3 reads CASSGGTGRYEQYF. CDR3 nucleotides: TGTGCCAGTAGTGGTGGGACAGGCCGCTACGAGCAGTACTTC.

V is TRBV24-1 and J is TRBJ2-5; D might be TRBD1 (6 bases). CDR1 KGHDR and CDR2 SFDVKD come from the germline V gene. V dropped 4 bases and J dropped 5 bases, with 10 bases sitting between them. This CDR3 has 13 residues. Here the CDR3 reads CATSDQGPETQYF. DNA of the CDR3: TGTGCCACCAGTGACCAGGGGCCGGAGACCCAGTACTTC.

The rearrangement links TRBV5-5 to TRBJ1-5; D may be TRBD1 (5 bases). This CDR3 has 16 residues. Between the trimmed V and J ends, which lost 0 bases and 3 bases, there was a span of 13 bases. The V gene's germline CDR1 is SGHKS and CDR2 YYEKEE (reference sequence). DNA for the CDR3: TGTGCCAGCAGCTTGGGGCATTCAGGGTCCAATCAGCCCCAGCATTTT. It specifies CASSLGHSGSNQPQHF. The full variable domain, rest sourced from reference TRBV5-5 and TRBJ1-5, is DAGVTQSPTHLIKTRGQQVTLRCSPISGHKSVSWYQQVLGQGPQFIFQYYEKEERGRGNFPDRFSARQFPNYSSELNVNALLLGDSALYLCASSLGHSGSNQPQHFGDGTRLSIL.

The V call is TRBV7-9, the J call TRBJ1-1, with a weak D call TRBD1 (5 bases). Between the trimmed V and J ends, which lost 8 bases and 6 bases, there was a span of 16 bases. The length of the CDR3 is 13 residues. Germline assignment: CDR1 SEHNR and CDR2 FQNEAQ (reference sequence). This CDR3 reads CASRPGGNPEAFF. DNA for the CDR3: TGTGCCAGCCGGCCCGGGGGAAACCCTGAAGCTTTCTTT.

J is TRBJ1-2 and V is TRBV13; TRBD1 matches 7 bases. CDR3 size: 17 residues. Germline CDR1 reads PRHDT; CDR2 reads FYEKMQ (reference sequence). Losses at the gene ends were 1 base for V and 4 bases for J; bases not matched to a gene: 12. The CDR3 bases are TGTGCCAGCAGCTTAGAGGTGGGACAGTCTTGGGCCTATGGCTACACCTTC. It is translated as CASSLEVGQSWAYGYTF.

The chain carries TRBV10-3 and TRBJ2-7; no reliable D call. Deletions cut 2 bases from V and 0 bases from J, with 5 bases between. This CDR3 is built from 13 residues. The germline V gene has CDR1 ENHRY and CDR2 SYGVKD. CDR3 nucleotide sequence: TGTGCCATCAGTGAGCCTAGCTCCTACGAGCAGTACTTC. It codes for CAISEPSSYEQYF.

This clone was seen more than once but under ten times. The chain combines TRBV5-8 with TRBJ1-1, with unresolved D. Looked up from germline, CDR1 is SGHTS and CDR2 is YDEGEE. The CDR3 consists of 12 residues. The ends were cut back, 2 bases at V and 2 bases at J, with 4 bases in the middle. The CDR3 is CASSFHNTEAFF. Written as DNA, the CDR3 is TGTGCCAGCAGCTTTCATAACACTGAAGCTTTCTTT. Full variable domain (missing parts from reference TRBV5-8 and TRBJ1-1): EAGVTQSPTHLIKTRGQQATLRCSPISGHTSVYWYQQALGLGLQFLLWYDEGEERNRGNFPPRFSGRQFPNYSSELNVNALELEDSALYLCASSFHNTEAFFGQGTRLTVV.

This chain joins TRBV15 and TRBJ1-1; D remains ambiguous. Trimming stripped 0 bases from V and 1 base from J, with 9 bases between. The CDR3 length is 15 residues. Germline assignment: CDR1 LNHNV and CDR2 YYDKDF (reference sequence). CDR3 in amino acids: CATSRDRNQNTEAFF. The CDR3 nucleotides are TGTGCCACCAGCAGAGATAGGAACCAGAACACTGAAGCTTTCTTT.

The chain combines TRBV18 with TRBJ1-1, with D possibly TRBD1 on 6 matching bases. The CDR3 has 14 amino acids. V was pared by 4 bases and J by 1 base, with 10 bases between. Germline V CDR1 and CDR2: KGHSH, LQKENI. The CDR3 DNA is TGTGCCAGCTCACTAGGGGGGGGGAACACTGAAGCTTTCTTT. It is translated as CASSLGGGNTEAFF.

This CDR3 is CATSWAYQVTNEQYF. The CDR3 nucleotides read TGTGCCACCTCCTGGGCTTACCAGGTTACGAACGAGCAGTACTTC. The chain recombines TRBV28 with TRBJ2-7; D not certain. Trimming removed 10 bases from V and 5 bases from J, with 24 bases in between. Germline lookup yields CDR1 MDHEN and CDR2 SYDVKM. This CDR3 spans 15 amino acids.

A few counts support this clone. The rearrangement joins TRBV6-4 to TRBJ2-1; D perhaps matches TRBD2 (6 bases). Trimming took off 6 bases at V and 3 bases at J, with 15 bases between the two ends. The CDR3 covers 15 residues. The germline V gene has CDR1 MRHNA and CDR2 SNTAGT. The CDR3 DNA follows: TGTGCCAGCAGCCTTCGGGGCGGGGACTACAATGAGCAGTTCTTC. Amino acid sequence: CASSLRGGDYNEQFF.

The chain recombines TRBV10-3 with TRBJ2-6; perhaps TRBD1 as D (5 bases). The CDR3 extends over 15 amino acids. Germline V gene data show CDR1 as ENHRY and CDR2 as SYGVKD. V was cut by 4 bases and J by 4 bases, with 11 bases left in between. CDR3 DNA: TGTGCCATCAGTGCACAAGGGGCGGGGGCCAACGTCCTGACTTTC. This translates into CAISAQGAGANVLTF.